The 8 T cell receptor beta chains in this list originate from one sample, sequenced in a study of shared clonotypes between healthy human individuals. Sequenced by immunoSEQ multiplex PCR; TCRdb stores in-frame clones only, minus some. This table has about 190,000 clones, 66% appearing once. Material for sequencing was memory CD4+ T cells sorted from blood. Subset here: CD45RA-negative fraction. The receptors derive from a man between 25 and 39 years old in good health.

The chain links TRBV28 to TRBJ1-2, with D unclear. Germline V gives CDR1 MDHEN, CDR2 SYDVKM. Trimming took off 3 bases at V and 3 bases at J, with 8 bases between the two ends. This CDR3 has 13 residues. The CDR3 spells CASSFTRHYGYTF. CDR3 nucleotide sequence: TGTGCCAGCAGTTTCACCCGCCACTATGGCTACACCTTC.

The chain couples TRBV9 to TRBJ2-3; no definite D call. V lost 0 bases, J lost 0 bases, and 5 bases lay in between. CDR1 SGDLS and CDR2 YYNGEE come from the germline V gene. This CDR3 has 14 amino acids. The CDR3 loop is CASSVGVSTDTQYF. CDR3 in DNA: TGTGCCAGCAGCGTAGGGGTAAGCACAGATACGCAGTATTTT.

This clone has only a few counts. The V and J genes are TRBV10-3 and TRBJ2-7; either TRBD1 or TRBD2 may fit D (5 bases each). The CDR3 runs to 15 residues. Germline CDR1 ENHRY, CDR2 SYGVKD. Between the trimmed V and J ends, which lost 4 bases and 3 bases, there was a span of 16 bases. The CDR3 here is CAISGDPVGLYEQYF. In nucleotides, the CDR3 is TGTGCCATCAGTGGGGACCCCGTGGGCCTCTACGAGCAGTACTTC.

This chain uses TRBV7-8 with TRBJ2-6; D may correspond to TRBD1 or TRBD2 (5 bases each). Per the germline V gene, CDR1 is SGHVS and CDR2 is FQNEAQ. The CDR3 loop spans 15 amino acids. Deletions cut 3 bases from V and 2 bases from J, with 8 bases between. The CDR3 region has the DNA TGTGCCAGCAGCTTCGTGGGGGCTGGGGCCAACGTCCTGACTTTC. Its protein is CASSFVGAGANVLTF.

J is TRBJ2-1 and V is TRBV6-5; TRBD1 aligns across 7 bases. The trim removed 5 bases at V and 0 bases at J, leaving 4 bases unmatched. CDR1 MNHEY and CDR2 SVGAGI come from the germline V gene. The CDR3 length is 15 residues. The CDR3 region is CASSKQGSSYNEQFF. The CDR3 DNA reads as TGTGCCAGCAGTAAACAGGGGAGCTCCTACAATGAGCAGTTCTTC.

The CDR3 is CSVGPGEIGYEQYF. In DNA form, the CDR3 reads TGCAGCGTTGGCCCAGGGGAAATAGGATACGAGCAGTACTTC. This sequence joins TRBV29-1 and TRBJ2-7; possible D gene TRBD1, 6 bases. Trimming stripped 4 bases from V and 4 bases from J, with 17 bases between. The CDR3 length is 14 residues. The germline gives CDR1 SQVTM, CDR2 ANQGSEA.

The chain combines TRBV28 with TRBJ2-1, with 11 positions matching TRBD2. The germline gives CDR1 MDHEN, CDR2 SYDVKM. V lost 4 bases to trimming and J lost 6 bases; unmatched junction nucleotides: 5. The CDR3 totals 15 residues. CDR3 nucleotide sequence: TGTGCCAGCAGTTCAATAGCGGGAGGGCTCAATGAGCAGTTCTTC. It is translated as CASSSIAGGLNEQFF. Complete variable domain (other parts from reference TRBV28 and TRBJ2-1): DVKVTQSSRYLVKRTGEKVFLECVQDMDHENMFWYRQDPGLGLRLIYFSYDVKMKEKGDIPEGYSVSREKKERFSLILESASTNQTSMYLCASSSIAGGLNEQFFGPGTRLTVL.

The J gene is TRBJ2-5, the V gene TRBV6-5, with 7 bases that match TRBD2. Germline values: CDR1 MNHEY, CDR2 SVGAGI. This CDR3 spans 14 amino acids. Germline trimming cut 6 bases from V and 5 bases from J; bases unmatched to any gene: 9. In DNA, the CDR3 is TGTGCCAGCAGCTTTGGGAGGGGAGGGGAGACCCAGTACTTC. Translation: CASSFGRGGETQYF.